The clone carrying this T cell receptor (beta chain) was recorded once. Its specificity is not known. This specimen belongs to a study of shared clonotypes between healthy human individuals. Study-wide points: Relative to clonotypes present in all four donors, those not shared had lower generation probabilities.

Positive CCR7 selection of CD45RO-negative cells yielded the naive CD8 cells, and terminally differentiated effector memory CD45RA+ cells were excluded. Sorted-subset replicate PCR reactions were performed with around 200 ng DNA, corresponding to roughly 30,000 T cell genomes. Clones were read by immunoSEQ multiplex PCR, and TCRdb kept only the in-frame ones, dropping some. The sample lists around 1,900,000 clones, around 93% occurring once. Trimming took 1 base from V and 6 from J; bases not matched to a gene: 8. Germline values: CDR1 SGHAT, CDR2 FQNNGV. This CDR3 is 16 amino acids long. The chain uses TRBV11-2 and TRBJ2-1; 8 bases line up with TRBD1. Material for sequencing was naive CD8+ T cells from PBMCs. This TCR came from a man younger than 35 in good health. Some clones in this sample may be carry-over from other donors' samples. The CDR3 reads CASSLGLDRVFNEQFF. CDR3 DNA sequence: TGTGCCAGCAGCTTAGGACTGGACAGGGTTTTCAATGAGCAGTTCTTC.